This entry describes one T cell receptor (beta chain). Antigen specificity is unknown. This may stem from a read error, because a much larger clone lies one nucleotide away. The conserved phenylalanine or tryptophan is not found at the CDR3 terminus, so this likely reflects a read error. The sample belongs to a study of identical twins. Overall study results and limits: Conclusions came from cross-sectional statistical analysis, not from following the same donors. Insertions were fewer in abundant cord blood beta clonotypes, whereas memory repertoires showed none of this pattern. Researchers caution that invariant MAIT and iNKT cells could partly confound zero-insertion analyses.

This CDR3 has 16 residues. V was clipped by 3 bases and J by 6 bases; unmatched bases: 10. The authors used template switching to add a universal primer site and gave cDNA unique molecular identifiers. TCRdb ran MiXCR on the 5' RACE reads and lists one entry per CDR3 protein. The table records 550,000 to 800,000 distinct CDR3 sequences, about 7.6% of them present only once. These sequences were also reported in another study, on yellow fever vaccine responses in identical twins.

V and J are TRBV12-3 or TRBV12-4 and TRBJ2-3; 9 nucleotides agree with TRBD1. Sequenced material: PBMCs. This TCR came from a woman younger than 35 in good health. Here the CDR3 reads CASSFGSRDRGDTQYL. The CDR3 DNA reads TGTGCCAGCAGTTTTGGATCCCGAGACAGGGGGGATACGCAGTATCTT.